This entry lists 7 T cell receptor beta chains sequenced from one sample in a study of blood T cell repertoires in COVID-19. Produced via immunoSEQ multiplex PCR; TCRdb's table is partial and in-frame only. Of around 230,000 clones detected, 70% to 90% appear once; the ten largest clones hold approximately 2.6%. The source material was peripheral blood. The receptors originated from a woman in her 70s with active or convalescent COVID-19.

The CDR3 here is CASSQGSNTEAFF. The CDR3 DNA sequence: TGTGCCAGCAGCCAAGGGAGTAACACTGAAGCTTTCTTT. The chain joins TRBV3-1 (or the pseudogene TRBV3-2) to TRBJ1-1; no definite D call. The CDR3 consists of 13 residues. Trimming took 1 base from V and 2 from J, leaving 5 bases between them. The germline gives CDR1 LGHDT, CDR2 YNNKEL (reference sequence).

The chain links TRBV12-3 or TRBV12-4 to TRBJ1-2, with 8 nucleotides matching TRBD1. The J segment lost 7 bases and the V segment lost 1 base, leaving 2 bases of the junction unmatched. The CDR3 spans 13 residues. The CDR3 loop reads CASSLGTGLGYTF. The CDR3 DNA sequence: TGTGCCAGCAGTTTAGGGACAGGGCTTGGCTACACCTTC.

The chain employs TRBV28 and TRBJ1-2; D not resolved. The V gene lost 4 bases and the J gene lost 1 base, with 4 bases spanning the gap. CDR1 and CDR2 (germline): MDHEN, SYDVKM. CDR3 size: 12 residues. The CDR3 region is CASSSDNYGYTF. In nucleotides, the CDR3 is TGTGCCAGCAGTTCAGATAACTATGGCTACACCTTC.

V and J are TRBV12-3 or TRBV12-4 and TRBJ1-2; no clear D gene. This CDR3 region has 13 residues. V was clipped by 7 bases and J by 2 bases, with 11 bases between them. The CDR3: CASTSRLNYGYTF. DNA for the CDR3: TGTGCCAGCACCTCGCGGTTGAACTATGGCTACACCTTC.

This chain joins TRBV19 and TRBJ2-3; 8 bases align to TRBD1. The length of the CDR3 is 13 residues. Germline V lookup: CDR1 LNHDA, CDR2 SQIVND (reference sequence). The ends lost 6 bases at V and 4 bases at J; junction bases unmatched: 3. In DNA, the CDR3 is TGTGCCAGTAGGGACAGGGCAGCAGATACGCAGTATTTT. It translates to CASRDRAADTQYF.

The chain carries TRBV6-5 and TRBJ1-4, with 9 positions matching TRBD1. The V gene end was trimmed by 6 bases and the J gene end by 8 bases; junction bases not matched to a gene: 10. CDR1 is MNHEY, CDR2 SVGAGI, per germline. The CDR3 is 15 residues long. CDR3 nucleotides: TGTGCCAGCAGCCCCACCGGGACAGGGTACGAAAAACTGTTTTTT. It translates to CASSPTGTGYEKLFF.

This chain connects TRBV29-1 to TRBJ2-7, with D possibly matching TRBD1 (6 bases). Looked up from germline, CDR1 is SQVTM and CDR2 is ANQGSEA. This CDR3 region has 12 residues. Trimming cost V 5 bases and J 0 bases, with 8 bases left between them. This CDR3 reads CSVWTDSYEQYF. In DNA form, the CDR3 reads TGCAGCGTTTGGACAGACTCCTACGAGCAGTACTTC.